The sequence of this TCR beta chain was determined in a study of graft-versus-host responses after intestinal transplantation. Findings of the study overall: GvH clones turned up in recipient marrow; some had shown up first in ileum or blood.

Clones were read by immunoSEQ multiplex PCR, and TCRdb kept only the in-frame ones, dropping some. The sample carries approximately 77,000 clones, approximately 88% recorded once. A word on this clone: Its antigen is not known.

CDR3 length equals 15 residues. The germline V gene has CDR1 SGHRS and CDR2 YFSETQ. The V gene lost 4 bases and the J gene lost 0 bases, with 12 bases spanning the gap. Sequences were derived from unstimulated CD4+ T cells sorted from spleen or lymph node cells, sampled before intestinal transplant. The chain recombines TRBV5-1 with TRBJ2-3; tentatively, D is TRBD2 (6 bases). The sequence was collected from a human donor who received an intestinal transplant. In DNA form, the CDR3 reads TGCGCCAGCAGCGAAACCGGGACTAGCACAGATACGCAGTATTTT. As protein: CASSETGTSTDTQYF.